Listed below are T cell receptor beta chains from one sample, sequenced in a study of cytomegalovirus exposure and HLA in healthy donors. Sequencing was performed with immunoSEQ multiplex PCR; in TCRdb, only in-frame clones are kept and a portion is missing. The table records 130,000 to 150,000 clones, around 75% of them present only once. Sequenced material: PBMCs. These receptors originate from a man in his fifties or sixties in good health and CMV-seronegative. Each CDR3 is given with its conserved first and last residue. D genes are given only for firm matches. Part of the rows lack a size; the others show once, few, many or a class for expanded clones.

j_gene: TRBJ2-2; v_gene: TRBV9; abundance: few; d_gene: TRBD1; len: 16; CDR3aa: CASSVGDRGRIGELFF; CDR3nt: TGTGCCAGCAGCGTAGGAGACAGGGGGCGTATCGGGGAGCTGTTTTTT
j_gene: TRBJ1-1; v_gene: TRBV6-5; abundance: -; d_gene: -; len: 14; CDR3aa: CASSRAGLNTEAFF; CDR3nt: TGTGCCAGCAGTCGAGCGGGCCTAAACACTGAAGCTTTCTTT
j_gene: TRBJ1-2; v_gene: TRBV4-3; abundance: -; d_gene: -; len: 15; CDR3aa: CASSQGIAQHYGYTF; CDR3nt: TGCGCCAGCAGCCAAGGTATTGCACAGCACTATGGCTACACCTTC
j_gene: TRBJ2-5; v_gene: TRBV6-5; abundance: -; d_gene: TRBD2; len: 14; CDR3aa: CASSRGRARETQYF; CDR3nt: TGTGCCAGCTCCCGCGGGAGGGCCCGAGAGACCCAGTACTTC
j_gene: TRBJ1-1; v_gene: TRBV14; abundance: few; d_gene: -; len: 13; CDR3aa: CASSTQGLSEAFF; CDR3nt: TGTGCCAGCAGTACCCAGGGTTTGTCTGAAGCTTTCTTT
j_gene: TRBJ2-7; v_gene: TRBV30; abundance: few; d_gene: -; len: 13; CDR3aa: CAWSADSAYEQYF; CDR3nt: TGTGCCTGGAGTGCAGACAGCGCCTACGAGCAGTACTTC
j_gene: TRBJ1-5; v_gene: TRBV28; abundance: -; d_gene: -; len: 14; CDR3aa: CASKTAGFNQPQHF; CDR3nt: TGTGCCAGCAAGACGGCAGGGTTCAATCAGCCCCAGCATTTT
j_gene: TRBJ2-7; v_gene: TRBV5-1; abundance: -; d_gene: TRBD1; len: 14; CDR3aa: CASSFGQATYEQYF; CDR3nt: TGCGCCAGCAGTTTCGGACAGGCAACCTACGAGCAGTACTTC
j_gene: TRBJ1-1; v_gene: TRBV30; abundance: -; d_gene: -; len: 13; CDR3aa: CAWSVGQQLRGFF; CDR3nt: TGTGCCTGGAGTGTCGGGCAACAACTCCGGGGTTTCTTT
j_gene: TRBJ2-6; v_gene: TRBV5-1; abundance: -; d_gene: -; len: 15; CDR3aa: CASSAGVSGANVLTF; CDR3nt: TGCGCCAGCAGTGCCGGGGTCTCTGGGGCCAACGTCCTGACTTTC
j_gene: TRBJ2-1; v_gene: TRBV7-3; abundance: -; d_gene: TRBD1; len: 14; CDR3aa: CASSLGTGYNEQFF; CDR3nt: TGTGCCAGCAGCTTAGGGACAGGGTACAATGAGCAGTTCTTC
j_gene: TRBJ1-2; v_gene: TRBV4-2; abundance: few; d_gene: TRBD1; len: 17; CDR3aa: CASSSIKRTGNDYGYTF; CDR3nt: TGTGCCAGCAGCTCCATAAAAAGGACAGGGAATGACTATGGCTACACCTTC
j_gene: TRBJ2-5; v_gene: TRBV30; abundance: few; d_gene: -; len: 14; CDR3aa: CAWSVGGGAETQYF; CDR3nt: TGTGCCTGGAGTGTAGGGGGGGGCGCAGAGACCCAGTACTTC
j_gene: TRBJ1-4; v_gene: TRBV2; abundance: -; d_gene: -; len: 14; CDR3aa: CAKQGRQADEKLFF; CDR3nt: TGTGCCAAGCAAGGCAGGCAGGCAGACGAAAAACTGTTTTTT
j_gene: TRBJ1-1; v_gene: TRBV4-2; abundance: few; d_gene: -; len: 16; CDR3aa: CASSQDLGRVKTEAFF; CDR3nt: TGTGCCAGCAGCCAAGATTTGGGCAGGGTAAAAACTGAAGCTTTCTTT
j_gene: TRBJ2-2; v_gene: TRBV14; abundance: -; d_gene: TRBD1; len: 18; CDR3aa: CASSQRGLGTANTGELFF; CDR3nt: TGTGCCAGCAGCCAAAGGGGCCTCGGGACAGCGAACACCGGGGAGCTGTTTTTT
j_gene: TRBJ1-3; v_gene: TRBV30; abundance: -; d_gene: TRBD1; len: 15; CDR3aa: CAWRITGGTGNTIYF; CDR3nt: TGTGCCTGGAGGATAACAGGGGGAACTGGAAACACCATATATTTT
j_gene: TRBJ2-1; v_gene: TRBV4-3; abundance: -; d_gene: TRBD2; len: 19; CDR3aa: CASSQGWGDLAGLYNEQFF; CDR3nt: TGCGCCAGCAGCCAAGGCTGGGGGGACCTAGCGGGCCTCTACAATGAGCAGTTCTTC
j_gene: TRBJ2-4; v_gene: TRBV19; abundance: few; d_gene: -; len: 20; CDR3aa: CASSKEGAASGQLAKNIQYF; CDR3nt: TGTGCCAGTAGTAAGGAGGGGGCAGCTAGCGGGCAGCTAGCCAAAAACATTCAGTACTTC
j_gene: TRBJ2-1; v_gene: TRBV19; abundance: -; d_gene: -; len: 16; CDR3aa: CAAQSLLASGYNEQFF; CDR3nt: TGTGCCGCCCAATCTCTCCTAGCGTCGGGCTACAATGAGCAGTTCTTC
j_gene: TRBJ1-2; v_gene: TRBV7-8; abundance: -; d_gene: TRBD1; len: 16; CDR3aa: CASSSYGTAHNYGYTF; CDR3nt: TGTGCCAGCAGCTCCTACGGGACAGCCCATAACTATGGCTACACCTTC
j_gene: TRBJ1-3; v_gene: TRBV30; abundance: few; d_gene: -; len: 13; CDR3aa: CAWSYDSGNTIYF; CDR3nt: TGTGCCTGGAGTTACGACAGCGGAAACACCATATATTTT
j_gene: TRBJ1-5; v_gene: TRBV19; abundance: -; d_gene: -; len: 14; CDR3aa: CASTVALSNQPQHF; CDR3nt: TGTGCCAGTACGGTTGCCCTTAGCAATCAGCCCCAGCATTTT
j_gene: TRBJ2-7; v_gene: TRBV7-9; abundance: few; d_gene: TRBD1; len: 16; CDR3aa: CASSLMRGDRGYEQYF; CDR3nt: TGTGCCAGCAGCTTAATGAGAGGCGACAGGGGCTACGAGCAGTACTTC
j_gene: TRBJ1-1; v_gene: TRBV10-3; abundance: -; d_gene: -; len: 13; CDR3aa: CATLVPGDTEAFF; CDR3nt: TGTGCCACCTTGGTTCCCGGGGACACTGAAGCTTTCTTT
j_gene: TRBJ1-5; v_gene: TRBV11-1; abundance: -; d_gene: TRBD1; len: 14; CDR3aa: CASSRTGAGQPQHF; CDR3nt: TGTGCCAGCAGCCGGACAGGGGCCGGTCAGCCCCAGCATTTT
j_gene: TRBJ2-7; v_gene: TRBV7-2; abundance: -; d_gene: -; len: 15; CDR3aa: CASSPQDRTNYEQYF; CDR3nt: TGTGCCAGCAGCCCTCAAGACAGGACGAACTACGAGCAGTACTTC
j_gene: TRBJ2-3; v_gene: TRBV7-2; abundance: -; d_gene: TRBD1; len: 15; CDR3aa: CASSLEGRTGTVPYF; CDR3nt: TGTGCCAGCAGCTTAGAGGGGCGGACCGGGACAGTGCCATATTTT
j_gene: TRBJ1-5; v_gene: TRBV30; abundance: -; d_gene: -; len: 13; CDR3aa: CAWSVLGDQPQHF; CDR3nt: TGTGCCTGGAGTGTTTTAGGAGATCAGCCCCAGCATTTT
j_gene: TRBJ1-4; v_gene: TRBV7-9; abundance: -; d_gene: TRBD1; len: 15; CDR3aa: CASSLEGAGVEKLFF; CDR3nt: TGTGCCAGCAGCTTAGAGGGGGCAGGGGTCGAAAAACTGTTTTTT
j_gene: TRBJ1-6; v_gene: TRBV9; abundance: -; d_gene: TRBD1; len: 16; CDR3aa: CASSPRQGSYNSPLHF; CDR3nt: TGTGCCAGCAGCCCCCGACAGGGATCCTATAATTCACCCCTCCACTTT
j_gene: TRBJ1-5; v_gene: TRBV5-5; abundance: -; d_gene: -; len: 16; CDR3aa: CASSGEVGGSNQPQHF; CDR3nt: TGTGCCAGCAGCGGGGAGGTGGGTGGCAGCAATCAGCCCCAGCATTTT
j_gene: TRBJ2-1; v_gene: TRBV16; abundance: -; d_gene: TRBD2; len: 15; CDR3aa: CASSPLAGARVEQFF; CDR3nt: TGTGCCAGCAGCCCCCTAGCGGGAGCAAGGGTTGAGCAGTTCTTC
j_gene: TRBJ2-7; v_gene: TRBV6-5; abundance: -; d_gene: TRBD1; len: 15; CDR3aa: CASSRRDRGVGEQYF; CDR3nt: TGTGCCAGCAGTCGCCGAGACAGGGGAGTAGGCGAGCAGTACTTC
j_gene: TRBJ1-1; v_gene: TRBV6-5; abundance: -; d_gene: TRBD1; len: 15; CDR3aa: CASSPTGDGNTEAFF; CDR3nt: TGTGCCAGCAGTCCTACAGGGGATGGTAACACTGAAGCTTTCTTT